This TCR beta chain comes out of a study of cytomegalovirus exposure and HLA in healthy donors. About the study: An analysis done earlier identified roughly 120 million unique TCR beta sequences from about 180 million T cells.

V was shortened by 0 bases and J by 8 bases, with 13 bases between the two germline ends. The germline V gene has CDR1 SEHNR and CDR2 FQNEAQ (reference sequence). This CDR3 contains 14 residues. The study ran its PCR with 60 Vbeta and 13 Jbeta primers. This table comes from immunoSEQ multiplex PCR, and its TCRdb copy is limited to in-frame clones, with some not included. The table lists fewer than 200,000 clones, 80% to 90% of them singletons. The receptor comes from a man between 18 and 35 years old in good health and CMV-seropositive. V and J are TRBV7-9 and TRBJ1-1; D is perhaps TRBD1 (6 bases). Sequenced sample: PBMCs. The CDR3 nucleotides read TGTGCCAGCAGCTTAGCGTTGGGGGCACAAGAAGCTTTCTTT. Translated, it gives CASSLALGAQEAFF.